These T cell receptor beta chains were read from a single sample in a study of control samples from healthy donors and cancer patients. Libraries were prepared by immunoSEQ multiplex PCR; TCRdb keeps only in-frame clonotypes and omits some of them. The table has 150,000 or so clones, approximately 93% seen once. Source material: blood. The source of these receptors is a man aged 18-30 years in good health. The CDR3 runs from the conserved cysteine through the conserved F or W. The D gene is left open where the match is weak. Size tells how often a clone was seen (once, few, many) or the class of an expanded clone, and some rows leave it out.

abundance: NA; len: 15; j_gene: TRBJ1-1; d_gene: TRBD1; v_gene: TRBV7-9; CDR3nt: TGTGCCAGCAGTTTGGGACAGGAGCTAGACACTGAAGCTTTCTTT; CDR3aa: CASSLGQELDTEAFF
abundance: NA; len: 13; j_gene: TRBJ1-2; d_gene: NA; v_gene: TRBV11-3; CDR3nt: TGTGCCCGGGGGAGGGACGCTAACTATGGCTACACCTTC; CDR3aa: CARGRDANYGYTF
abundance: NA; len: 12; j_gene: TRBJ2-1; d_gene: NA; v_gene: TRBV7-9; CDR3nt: TGTGCCAGCAGCAACGGATACAATGAGCAGTTCTTC; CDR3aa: CASSNGYNEQFF
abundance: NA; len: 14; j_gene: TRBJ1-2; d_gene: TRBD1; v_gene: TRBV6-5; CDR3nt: TGTGCCAGCAGGACCCAGGGACAGAGCAGGGGCTACACCTTC; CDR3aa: CASRTQGQSRGYTF
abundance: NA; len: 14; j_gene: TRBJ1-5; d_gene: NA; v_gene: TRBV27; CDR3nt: TGTGCCAGCAGCTCCCTCGGGCATAATCAGCCCCAGCATTTT; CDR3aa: CASSSLGHNQPQHF
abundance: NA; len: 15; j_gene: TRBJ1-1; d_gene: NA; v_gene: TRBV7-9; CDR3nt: TGTGCCAGCAGCGCCCCAGTTGGTCTTAACACTGAAGCTTTCTTT; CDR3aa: CASSAPVGLNTEAFF
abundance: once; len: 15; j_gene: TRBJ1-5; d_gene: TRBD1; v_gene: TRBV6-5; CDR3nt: TGTGCCAGCAGAGCCGCCGGGACAGGGAATCAGCCCCAGCATTTT; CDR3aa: CASRAAGTGNQPQHF
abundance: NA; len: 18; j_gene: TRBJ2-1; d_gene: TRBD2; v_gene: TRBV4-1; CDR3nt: TGCGCCAGCAGCCAAGCCCGGACTAGCGGGAGAGGGAGCGATGAGCAGTTCTTC; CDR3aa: CASSQARTSGRGSDEQFF
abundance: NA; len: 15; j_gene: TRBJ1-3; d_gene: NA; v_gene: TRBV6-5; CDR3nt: TGTGCCAGCAGTTACTCGCCGAGAAGGACGGACACCATATATTTT; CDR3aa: CASSYSPRRTDTIYF
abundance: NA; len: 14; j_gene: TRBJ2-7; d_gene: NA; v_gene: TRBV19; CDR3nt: TGTGCCAGTAGTCCCGCAGGGCTCTCCTACGAGCAGTACTTC; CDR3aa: CASSPAGLSYEQYF
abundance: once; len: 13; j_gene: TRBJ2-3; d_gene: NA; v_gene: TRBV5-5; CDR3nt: TGTGCCAGCAGCTTGGATGGGCCGGATACGCAGTATTTT; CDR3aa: CASSLDGPDTQYF
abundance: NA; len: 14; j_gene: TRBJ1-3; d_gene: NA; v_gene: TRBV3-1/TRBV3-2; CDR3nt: TGTGCCAGCAGCCAGGCCTTCTCTGGAAACACCATATATTTT; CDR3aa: CASSQAFSGNTIYF
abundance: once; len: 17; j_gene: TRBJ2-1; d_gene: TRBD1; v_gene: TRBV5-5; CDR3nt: TGTGCCAGCAGTTTCCGGGACAGGGGCGGCTCCTACAATGAGCAGTTCTTC; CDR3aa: CASSFRDRGGSYNEQFF
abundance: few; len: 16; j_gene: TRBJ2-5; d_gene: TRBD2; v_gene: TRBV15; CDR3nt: TGTGCCACCAGCAGAGTTAGCGGGGGCCCCCAAGAGACCCAGTACTTC; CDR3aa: CATSRVSGGPQETQYF
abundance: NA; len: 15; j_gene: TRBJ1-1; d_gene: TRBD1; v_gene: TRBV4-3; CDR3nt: TGCGCCAGCAGCCCACACAGGGGCCTGAACACTGAAGCTTTCTTT; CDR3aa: CASSPHRGLNTEAFF
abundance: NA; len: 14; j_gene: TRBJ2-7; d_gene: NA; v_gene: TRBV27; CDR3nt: TGTGCCAGCAGTTTATCTCGGGGCTTTTACGAGCAGTACTTC; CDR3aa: CASSLSRGFYEQYF
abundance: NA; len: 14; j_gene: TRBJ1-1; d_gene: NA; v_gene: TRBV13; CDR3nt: TGTGCCAGCAGCTTAGTGCAGGGGAACACTGAAGCTTTCTTT; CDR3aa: CASSLVQGNTEAFF
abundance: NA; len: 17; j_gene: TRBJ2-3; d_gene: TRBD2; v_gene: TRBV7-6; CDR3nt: TGTGCCAGCAGCTTAGCTGGGGAGCGGGAGCTTGGGGATACGCAGTATTTT; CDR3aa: CASSLAGERELGDTQYF
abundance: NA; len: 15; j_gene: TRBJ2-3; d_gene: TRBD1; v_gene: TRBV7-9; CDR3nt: TGTGCCAGCAGCCTCAGACAGGGGCCCACAGATACGCAGTATTTT; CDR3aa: CASSLRQGPTDTQYF
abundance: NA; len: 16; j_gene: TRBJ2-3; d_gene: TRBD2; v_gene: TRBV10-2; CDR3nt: TGCGCCAGCAGTCAGACTAGCGGGGGGCCCGCGGATACGCAGTATTTT; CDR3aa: CASSQTSGGPADTQYF
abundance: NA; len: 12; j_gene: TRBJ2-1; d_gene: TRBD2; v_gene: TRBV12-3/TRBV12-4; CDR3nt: TGTGCCAGCACATCTAGCGGAGTCGCTCCGTTCTTC; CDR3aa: CASTSSGVAPFF
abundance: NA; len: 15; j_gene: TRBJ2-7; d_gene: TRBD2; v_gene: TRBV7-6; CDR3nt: TGTGCCAGCAGCGACACTAGCGGGGGTTCCTACGAGCAGTACTTC; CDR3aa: CASSDTSGGSYEQYF
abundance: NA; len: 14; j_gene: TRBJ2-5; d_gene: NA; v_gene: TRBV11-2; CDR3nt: TGTGCCAGCAGCTTCAGTCTCTCGCAGGGAACCCAGTACTTC; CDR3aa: CASSFSLSQGTQYF
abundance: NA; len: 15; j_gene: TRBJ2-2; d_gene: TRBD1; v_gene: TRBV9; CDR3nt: TGTGCCAGCAGCGCACCAGACAGGGGAACCGGGGAGCTGTTTTTT; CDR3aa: CASSAPDRGTGELFF
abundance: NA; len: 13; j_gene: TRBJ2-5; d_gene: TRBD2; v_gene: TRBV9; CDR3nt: TGTGCCAGCAGCGCGGAGGCGGGGGGGACCCAGTACTTC; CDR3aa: CASSAEAGGTQYF
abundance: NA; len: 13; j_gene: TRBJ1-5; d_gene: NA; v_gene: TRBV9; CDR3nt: TGTGCCAGCAGCGACATCGGGGAGCAGCCCCAGCATTTT; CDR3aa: CASSDIGEQPQHF
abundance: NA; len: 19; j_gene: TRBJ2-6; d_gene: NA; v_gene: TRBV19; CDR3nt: TGTGCCAGTAGTATAGTTCCGGCAGGGGCTTCCTCTGGGGCCAACGTCCTGACTTTC; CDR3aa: CASSIVPAGASSGANVLTF
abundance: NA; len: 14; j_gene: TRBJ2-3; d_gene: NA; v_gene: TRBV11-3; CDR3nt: TGTGCCAGCAGCTTGGGGGGAGCGGCAGATACGCAGTATTTT; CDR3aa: CASSLGGAADTQYF
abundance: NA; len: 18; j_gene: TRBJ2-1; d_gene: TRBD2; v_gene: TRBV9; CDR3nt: TGTGCCAGCAGCGAGGGACCAATAGCGGGAAGCTCCTACAATGAGCAGTTCTTC; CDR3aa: CASSEGPIAGSSYNEQFF
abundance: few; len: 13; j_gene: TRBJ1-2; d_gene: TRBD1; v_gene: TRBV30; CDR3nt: TGTGCCCAAACAGGGGCGGCTAACTATGGCTACACCTTC; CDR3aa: CAQTGAANYGYTF
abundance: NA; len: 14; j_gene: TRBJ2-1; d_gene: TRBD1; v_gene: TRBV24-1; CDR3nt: TGTGCCACCGGCGACAGGGACCCCTACAATGAGCAGTTCTTC; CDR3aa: CATGDRDPYNEQFF
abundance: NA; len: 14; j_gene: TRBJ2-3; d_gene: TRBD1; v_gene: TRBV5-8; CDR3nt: TGTGCCAGCAGCCTACAGGGGGTGGCAGATACGCAGTATTTT; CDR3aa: CASSLQGVADTQYF
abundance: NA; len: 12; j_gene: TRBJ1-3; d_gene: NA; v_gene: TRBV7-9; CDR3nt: TGTGCCAGCAAAGGGCCCTTAAACACCATATATTTT; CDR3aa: CASKGPLNTIYF
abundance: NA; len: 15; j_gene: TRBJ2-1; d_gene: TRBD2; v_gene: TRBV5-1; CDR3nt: TGCGCCAGCAGCTTGTCGGCTAGCGGATACAATGAGCAGTTCTTC; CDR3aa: CASSLSASGYNEQFF
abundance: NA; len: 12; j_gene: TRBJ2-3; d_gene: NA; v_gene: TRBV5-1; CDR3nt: TGCGCCAGCAGGATTGGTACAGATACGCAGTATTTT; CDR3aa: CASRIGTDTQYF